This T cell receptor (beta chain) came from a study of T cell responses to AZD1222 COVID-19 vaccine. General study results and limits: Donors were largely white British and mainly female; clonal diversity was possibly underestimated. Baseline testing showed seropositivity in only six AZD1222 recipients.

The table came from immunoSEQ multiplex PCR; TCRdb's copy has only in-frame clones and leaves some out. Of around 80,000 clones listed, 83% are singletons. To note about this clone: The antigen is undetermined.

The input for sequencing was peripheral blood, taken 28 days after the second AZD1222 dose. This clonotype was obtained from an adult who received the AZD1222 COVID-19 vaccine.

The CDR3 DNA follows: TGTGCCAGCAGCCGAGAAGTTCTGGCCGGGGAGCTGTTTTTT. Protein: CASSREVLAGELFF. The chain employs TRBV4-2 and TRBJ2-2; D gene unclear. The CDR3 length is 14 residues. Per the germline V gene, CDR1 is LGHNA and CDR2 is YNFKEQ. V was clipped by 4 bases and J by 6 bases, with 12 bases between them.